This T cell receptor (beta chain) was sequenced for a study of T cell clonotyping in hematopoietic cell transplantation. Study-level information: Recipients' pretransplant samples followed cytoreduction.

Documented time point: recipient sample about 28 days before transplant, after cytoreduction. Samples: about 28 days before transplant, then days 30, 100 and 180 after. V shed 4 bases, J shed 4 bases, and the junction held 13 bases outside the gene matches. Germline loops: CDR1 SGHNT, CDR2 YYREEE (reference sequence). There are 16 residues in the CDR3. Comment on this clone: Antigen specificity is unknown.

Overall study findings and caveats: At the given depth, recipient repertoires were over 97% de novo clonotypes. Pathologically expanded recipient clonotypes increased progressively from day 30 to day 180 as diversity fell.

The repertoire was sequenced with immunoSEQ multiplex PCR; TCRdb's copy has only in-frame clones and lacks some. The data show about 43,000 clones, approximately 81% seen once. The source of this sequence is a man aged 55 to 70 with acute myeloid leukemia. Some clones in this sample may be carry-over from other donors' samples. This specimen was peripheral blood mononuclear cells, taken before stem cell transplant. The V gene is TRBV5-4, the J gene TRBJ2-7; 8 bases fit TRBD1. CDR3 bases: TGTGCCAGCAGCGTGTCGACCGGGACAGGAAAATACGAGCAGTACTTC. Residues: CASSVSTGTGKYEQYF.